This TCR beta chain was identified in a study of cytomegalovirus exposure and HLA in healthy donors. Study findings and constraints: A likely sequencing artifact accounted for one observed cluster of highly shared sequence variants. Donor immune exposure was known only as CMV serostatus.

Deletions cut 1 base from V and 8 bases from J, with 12 bases between. The CDR3 spans 13 residues. About this clone itself: Antigen unknown.

Primers: 60 Vbeta forward and 13 Jbeta reverse. Repertoires were generated with immunoSEQ multiplex PCR, while TCRdb's copy carries only in-frame clones and drops some. The repertoire holds approximately 210,000 clones, with around 81% as singletons. The J gene is TRBJ1-2, the V gene TRBV5-3; no clear D gene. TRBV5-3 qualifies as an ORF whose function is uncertain. Sequenced: PBMCs. This sequence was found in a woman aged 50 to 65 in good health and CMV-seropositive. The CDR3 region is CARSLITPVGYTF. The CDR3 nucleotides read TGTGCCAGAAGCTTGATCACGCCGGTGGGCTACACCTTC.